This T cell receptor beta chain was retrieved from a study of CD8+CD57+ T cells in acquired aplastic anemia (dated by TCRdb to the late 2010s). Background on the whole study: A mean of about 3.2 ug of DNA, ranging from about 0.19 to 30 ug, was extracted from sorted CD4+ and CD8+ cells. A CD8+CD57+ expansion meant a frequency higher than the mean frequency seen in healthy subjects. The full study reports these points: CD8+ Simpson's diversity did not differ significantly between patients and healthy controls (P=0.060). Although 25 to 30 CD8+ CDR3 sequences were shared by patients and controls, these sequences appeared highly expressed in patients and within the immunodominant clones of patients.

Genomic DNA served as template for TCR beta VDJ combination and CDR3 sequence profiling. An Illumina HiSeq 2000 was used for TCR repertoire sequencing. Per the original workflow: Repertoire assessment relied on Simpson's diversity index, CDR3 size and DJ length profiles, and TRBV/TRBJ rearrangement plots. The immunodominant clone was defined as the most abundant DNA sequence in deep sequencing data. CDR3 amino acid sequences were checked for sharing across subjects and were also compared against the VDJdb database and published repertoires. The public sequencing data were trimmed at Q25 with fastp and processed into clonotypes with MiXCR by TCRdb, which kept only in-frame beta chains. Each entry is one CDR3 protein sequence, shown with its most common DNA and genes. Clone size and V and J calls follow TCRdb, not the original study. Here the sample has hundreds of thousands of distinct CDR3 sequences; under 50% occur a single time. Clones ranked in the top ten supply 20% of the sample.

The patients picked for sequencing were ones in whom flow cytometry had shown an expansion of CD8+CD57+ cells. Every patient had severe acquired aplastic anemia, diagnosed using the International Study of Aplastic Anemia and Agranulocytosis and Camitta criteria. At the time blood was sampled, none of the patients had received any therapy. In this study, sorted CD4+ and CD8+ T cells from the blood of healthy subjects and of severe aplastic anemia patients had their TCR repertoires deep-sequenced. Patients were enrolled in the USA under clinicaltrials.gov protocols 00001620, 01623167, 00001397, 00071045, 00081523 and 00961064. Ficoll-Paque density gradient centrifugation was used to isolate peripheral blood mononuclear cells. Before DNA extraction, CD4+ and CD8+ T cells were sorted by FACS or by magnetic beads. A word on this clonotype: The clone's antigen remains unknown. Per-nucleotide qualities are absent, and no much larger clonotype sits a single base away.

The sequenced sample was sorted CD4+, CD8+, or CD8+CD57+ T cells (not recorded which) from PBMCs. The sequence was obtained from a human donor with aplastic anemia.

The DNA reads as follows: TGCGCCAGCAGCCCAGGAGGGACAGGAGATGAAGCTTTCTTT. This codes for CASSPGGTGDEAFF. The rearrangement joined TRBV5-1 to TRBJ1-1, with 8 junctional bases fitting TRBD1. The CDR3, cysteine through phenylalanine, is 14 amino acids long. Only the CDR3 portion is preserved as DNA: 42 bases, with reading frame beginning at the first base. The germline V gene provides CDR1 SGHRS and CDR2 YFSETQ. Unmatched junction bases come to 9, with V trimmed by 4 bases and J by 7 bases.